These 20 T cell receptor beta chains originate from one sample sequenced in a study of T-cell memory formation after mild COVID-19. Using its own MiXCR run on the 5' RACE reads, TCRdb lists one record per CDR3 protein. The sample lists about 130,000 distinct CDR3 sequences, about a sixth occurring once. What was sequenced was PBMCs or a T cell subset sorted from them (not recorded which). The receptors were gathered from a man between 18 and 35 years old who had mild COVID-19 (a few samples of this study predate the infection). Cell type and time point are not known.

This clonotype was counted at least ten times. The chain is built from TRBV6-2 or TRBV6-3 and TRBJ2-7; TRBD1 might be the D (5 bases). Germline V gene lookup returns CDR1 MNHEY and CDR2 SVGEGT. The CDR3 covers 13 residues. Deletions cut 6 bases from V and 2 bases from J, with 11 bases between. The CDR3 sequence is CASRPPDTYEQYV. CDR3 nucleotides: TGTGCCAGCAGGCCCCCGGACACCTACGAGCAGTACGTC.

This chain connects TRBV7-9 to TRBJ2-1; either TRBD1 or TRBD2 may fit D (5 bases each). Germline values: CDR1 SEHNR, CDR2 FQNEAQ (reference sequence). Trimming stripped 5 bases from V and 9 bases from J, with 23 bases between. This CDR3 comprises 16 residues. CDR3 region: CASSLPLGPTRGEQFF. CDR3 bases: TGTGCCAGCAGCCTTCCCCTAGGACCCACTAGGGGTGAGCAGTTCTTC.

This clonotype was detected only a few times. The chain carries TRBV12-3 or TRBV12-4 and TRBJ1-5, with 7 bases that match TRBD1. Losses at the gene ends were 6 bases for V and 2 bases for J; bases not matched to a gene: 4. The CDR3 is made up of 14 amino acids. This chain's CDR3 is CASRQGGGNQPQHF. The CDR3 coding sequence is TGTGCCAGCAGGCAGGGGGGGGGCAATCAGCCCCAGCATTTT.

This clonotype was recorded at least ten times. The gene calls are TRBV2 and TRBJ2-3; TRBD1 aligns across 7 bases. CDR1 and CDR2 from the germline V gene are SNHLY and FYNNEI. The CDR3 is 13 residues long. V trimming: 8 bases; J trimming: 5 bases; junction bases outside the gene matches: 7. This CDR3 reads CASPRQGQDTQYF. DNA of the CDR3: TGTGCCAGCCCAAGACAGGGTCAAGATACGCAGTATTTT.

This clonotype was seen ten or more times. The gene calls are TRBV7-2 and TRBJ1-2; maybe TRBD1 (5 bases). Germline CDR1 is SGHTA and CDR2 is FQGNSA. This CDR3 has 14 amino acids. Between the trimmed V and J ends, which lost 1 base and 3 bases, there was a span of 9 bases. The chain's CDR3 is CASSLVGGDYGYTF. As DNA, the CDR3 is TGTGCCAGCAGCTTAGTCGGGGGAGACTATGGCTACACCTTC. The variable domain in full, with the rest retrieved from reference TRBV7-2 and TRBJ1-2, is GAGVSQSPSNKVTEKGKDVELRCDPISGHTALYWYRQSLGQGLEFLIYFQGNSAPDKSGLPSDRFSAERTGGSVSTLTIQRTQQEDSAVYLCASSLVGGDYGYTFGSGTRLTVV.

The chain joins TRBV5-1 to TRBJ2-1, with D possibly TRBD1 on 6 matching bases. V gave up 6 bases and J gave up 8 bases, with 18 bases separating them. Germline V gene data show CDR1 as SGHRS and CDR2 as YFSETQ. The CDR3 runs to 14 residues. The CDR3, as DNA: TGCGCCAGCACACCGGGACACGGCTTAGATGAGCAGTTCTTC. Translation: CASTPGHGLDEQFF.

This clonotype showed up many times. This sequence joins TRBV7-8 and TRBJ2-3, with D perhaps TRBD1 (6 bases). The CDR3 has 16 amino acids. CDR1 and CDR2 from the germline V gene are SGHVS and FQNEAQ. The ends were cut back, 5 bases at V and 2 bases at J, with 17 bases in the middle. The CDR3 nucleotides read TGTGCCAGCAGCCGATCTAACAGGGCCACCACAGATACGCAGTATTTT. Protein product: CASSRSNRATTDTQYF. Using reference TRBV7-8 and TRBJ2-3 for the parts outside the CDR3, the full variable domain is GAGVSQSPRYKVAKRGQDVALRCDPISGHVSLFWYQQALGQGPEFLTYFQNEAQLDKSGLPSDRFFAERPEGSVSTLKIQRTQQEDSAVYLCASSRSNRATTDTQYFGPGTRLTVL.

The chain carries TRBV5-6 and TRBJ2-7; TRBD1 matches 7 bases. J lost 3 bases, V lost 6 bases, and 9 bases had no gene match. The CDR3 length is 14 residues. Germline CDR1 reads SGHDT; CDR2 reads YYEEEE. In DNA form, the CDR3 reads TGTGCCAGCAACCCGACAGGGAAAGGCTACGAGCAGTACGTC. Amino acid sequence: CASNPTGKGYEQYV.

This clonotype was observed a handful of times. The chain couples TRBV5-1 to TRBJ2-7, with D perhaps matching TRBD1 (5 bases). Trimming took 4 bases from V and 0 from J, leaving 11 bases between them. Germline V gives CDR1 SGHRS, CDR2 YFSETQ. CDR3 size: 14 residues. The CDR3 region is CASSVGPSSYEQYF. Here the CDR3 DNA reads TGCGCCAGCAGCGTGGGGCCGAGCTCCTACGAGCAGTACTTC. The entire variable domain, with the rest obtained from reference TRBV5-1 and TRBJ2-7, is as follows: KAGVTQTPRYLIKTRGQQVTLSCSPISGHRSVSWYQQTPGQGLQFLFEYFSETQRNKGNFPGRFSGRQFSNSRSEMNVSTLELGDSALYLCASSVGPSSYEQYFGPGTRLTVT.

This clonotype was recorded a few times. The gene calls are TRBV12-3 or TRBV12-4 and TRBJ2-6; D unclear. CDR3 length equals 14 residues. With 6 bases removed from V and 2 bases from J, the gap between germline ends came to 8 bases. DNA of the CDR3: TGTGCCAGCAGCCTAGGTGCTGGGGCCAACGTCCTGACTTTC. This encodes CASSLGAGANVLTF.

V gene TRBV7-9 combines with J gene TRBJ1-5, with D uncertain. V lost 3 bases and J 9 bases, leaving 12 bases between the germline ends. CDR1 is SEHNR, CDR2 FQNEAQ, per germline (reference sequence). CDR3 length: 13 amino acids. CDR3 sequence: CASSFDFGSPQHF. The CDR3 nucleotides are TGTGCCAGCAGCTTTGATTTCGGGTCGCCCCAGCATTTT.

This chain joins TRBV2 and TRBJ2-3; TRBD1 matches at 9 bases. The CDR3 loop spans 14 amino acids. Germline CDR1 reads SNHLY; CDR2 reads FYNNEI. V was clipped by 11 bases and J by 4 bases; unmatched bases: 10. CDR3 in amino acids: CAGSGTGSPDTQYF. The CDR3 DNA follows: TGTGCCGGCTCCGGGACAGGGTCCCCAGATACGCAGTATTTT.

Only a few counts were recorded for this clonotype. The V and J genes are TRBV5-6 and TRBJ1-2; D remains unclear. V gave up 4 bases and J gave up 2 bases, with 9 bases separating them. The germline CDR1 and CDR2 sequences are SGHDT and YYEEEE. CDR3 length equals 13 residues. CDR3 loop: CASSPYWNYGYTF. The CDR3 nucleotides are TGTGCCAGCAGCCCGTACTGGAACTATGGCTACACCTTC.

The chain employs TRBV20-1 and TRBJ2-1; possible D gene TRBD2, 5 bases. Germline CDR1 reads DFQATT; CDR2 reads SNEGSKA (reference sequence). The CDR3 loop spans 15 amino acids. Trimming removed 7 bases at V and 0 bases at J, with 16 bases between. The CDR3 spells CSVSGGYSSYNEQFF. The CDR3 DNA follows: TGCAGTGTGAGCGGCGGGTACAGCTCCTACAATGAGCAGTTCTTC.

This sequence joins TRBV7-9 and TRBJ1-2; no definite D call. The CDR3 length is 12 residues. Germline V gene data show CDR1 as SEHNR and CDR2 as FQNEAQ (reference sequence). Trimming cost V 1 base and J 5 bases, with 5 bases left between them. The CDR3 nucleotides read TGTGCCAGCAGCTTAGGACTTTATGGCTACACCTTC. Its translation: CASSLGLYGYTF.

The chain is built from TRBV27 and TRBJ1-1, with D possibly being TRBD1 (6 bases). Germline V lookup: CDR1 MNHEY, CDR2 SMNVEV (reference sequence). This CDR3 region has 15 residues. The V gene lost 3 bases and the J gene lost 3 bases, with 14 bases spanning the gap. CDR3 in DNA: TGTGCCAGCAGTTTTACCAGACAGGTGGACACTGAAGCTTTCTTT. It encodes CASSFTRQVDTEAFF.

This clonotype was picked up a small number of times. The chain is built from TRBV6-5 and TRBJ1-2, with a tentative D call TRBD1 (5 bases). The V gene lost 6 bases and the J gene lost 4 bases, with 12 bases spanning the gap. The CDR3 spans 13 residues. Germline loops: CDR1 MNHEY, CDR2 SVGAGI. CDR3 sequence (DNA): TGTGCCAGCAGCCGGGACGGTACCTATGGCTACACCTTC. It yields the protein CASSRDGTYGYTF.

The CDR3 loop reads CASSQDWVARYQETQYF. The DNA of the CDR3 is TGTGCCAGCAGCCAAGATTGGGTAGCTCGGTACCAAGAGACCCAGTACTTC. This sequence joins TRBV3-1 and TRBJ2-5; D is undetermined. The CDR3 consists of 17 residues. In germline, CDR1 is LGHDT, CDR2 YNNKEL (reference sequence). Trimming cost V 0 bases and J 0 bases, with 14 bases left between them.

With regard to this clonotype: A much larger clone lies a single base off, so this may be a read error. DNA of the CDR3: TGTGCCAGCAGTGAATGGGAGACAGGGTCCTCTACCCAGCATTTT. Its protein is CASSEWETGSSTQHF. This rearrangement joins TRBV2 to TRBJ1-5, with 7 nucleotides matching TRBD1. J was trimmed by 11 bases and V by 2 bases; bases with no gene match: 12. The germline gives CDR1 SNHLY, CDR2 FYNNEI. The CDR3 extends over 15 amino acids.

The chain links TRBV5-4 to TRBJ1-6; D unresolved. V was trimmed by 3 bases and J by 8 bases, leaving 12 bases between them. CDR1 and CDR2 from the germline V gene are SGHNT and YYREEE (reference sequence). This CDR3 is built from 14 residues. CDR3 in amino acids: CASSSPMDHSPLHF. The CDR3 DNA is TGTGCCAGCAGCTCCCCCATGGATCATTCACCCCTCCACTTT.